Below, 18 T cell receptor beta chains from the same sample are listed, as sequenced in a study of blood T cell repertoires in COVID-19 (TCRdb year 2020). Library preparation employed the immunoSEQ multiplex PCR assay. Here the immuneACCESS table is served through TCRdb, limited to in-frame sequences with V and J called. Missing clones are a known gap in these copies; in checked studies unresolved V genes cover under half, and the rest lacks a known reason. This sample holds about 210,000 clones; 84% were observed only once. The ten largest clones take up approximately 8.1% of the sample. Source material: peripheral blood. Receptors were obtained from a woman between 50 and 59 years old with active or convalescent COVID-19.

The gene calls are TRBV20-1 and TRBJ1-1, with TRBD1 matching over 7 bases. The CDR3 totals 11 residues. Germline values: CDR1 DFQATT, CDR2 SNEGSKA (reference sequence). V gave up 4 bases and J gave up 6 bases; unmatched junction bases: 2. Here the CDR3 reads CSAKGTAEAFF. In nucleotides, the CDR3 is TGCAGTGCTAAGGGGACAGCTGAAGCTTTCTTT.

The chain joins TRBV3-1 (or the pseudogene TRBV3-2) to TRBJ1-2, with 9 bases that match TRBD1. CDR1 is LGHDT, CDR2 YNNKEL, per germline (reference sequence). CDR3 size: 15 residues. V trimming: 4 bases; J trimming: 4 bases; junction bases outside the gene matches: 7. Written as DNA, the CDR3 is TGTGCCAGCAGCCCATTTGGACAGGGGATCTATGGCTACACCTTC. Protein sequence: CASSPFGQGIYGYTF.

CDR3 protein: CASSLEATSVANTQYF. CDR3 bases: TGTGCCAGCAGCTTGGAAGCGACTAGCGTTGCCAATACGCAGTATTTT. The chain is built from TRBV5-4 and TRBJ2-3; 8 nucleotides line up with TRBD2. The CDR3 has 16 residues. The V segment lost 0 bases and the J segment 7 bases; nucleotides outside the gene matches: 10. Germline lookup yields CDR1 SGHNT and CDR2 YYREEE (reference sequence).

This clone was observed a single time. The chain carries TRBV6-5 and TRBJ1-2; D remains unclear. This CDR3 contains 14 residues. The V gene lost 6 bases and the J gene lost 4 bases, with 15 bases spanning the gap. Germline-derived CDR1 and CDR2 are MNHEY and SVGAGI. The chain's CDR3 is CASRKSGTLYGYTF. The CDR3 DNA reads as TGTGCCAGCAGAAAATCAGGAACCCTCTATGGCTACACCTTC.

The CDR3 region is CASSLTGSFVEQYF. In DNA form, the CDR3 reads TGTGCCAGCAGTTTAACAGGGAGTTTCGTCGAGCAGTACTTC. The V call is TRBV27, the J call TRBJ2-7, with D perhaps matching TRBD1 (6 bases). CDR1 is MNHEY and CDR2 is SMNVEV in the germline V gene (reference sequence). The CDR3 runs to 14 residues. Trimming removed 2 bases from V and 6 bases from J, with 14 bases in between.

This clone was seen a few times. The rearrangement links TRBV6-5 to TRBJ1-6; D unclear. V was cut by 8 bases and J by 0 bases, with 5 bases left in between. Germline-derived CDR1 and CDR2 are MNHEY and SVGAGI. CDR3 length: 13 residues. The CDR3 nucleotides read TGTGCCAGCTGGAGCTCCTATAATTCACCCCTCCACTTT. Translated, it gives CASWSSYNSPLHF.

This clone showed up just once. The gene calls are TRBV5-1 and TRBJ2-2, with 8 bases aligning to TRBD2. CDR1 is SGHRS, CDR2 YFSETQ, per germline. V was clipped by 3 bases and J by 2 bases; unmatched bases: 3. This CDR3 contains 15 residues. CDR3 in amino acids: CASSSAGANTGELFF. CDR3 in DNA: TGCGCCAGCAGCTCAGCGGGAGCAAACACCGGGGAGCTGTTTTTT.

This clone was seen only a few times. The rearrangement uses TRBV5-1 and TRBJ1-1; 8 bases line up with TRBD1. Trimming removed 4 bases from V and 1 base from J; junction bases left unmatched: 6. The length of the CDR3 is 15 residues. In germline, CDR1 is SGHRS, CDR2 YFSETQ. The CDR3 sequence: CASSLGQAPNTEAFF. CDR3 nucleotide sequence: TGCGCCAGCAGCCTGGGACAGGCCCCGAACACTGAAGCTTTCTTT. Using reference TRBV5-1 and TRBJ1-1 for the parts outside the CDR3, the full variable domain is KAGVTQTPRYLIKTRGQQVTLSCSPISGHRSVSWYQQTPGQGLQFLFEYFSETQRNKGNFPGRFSGRQFSNSRSEMNVSTLELGDSALYLCASSLGQAPNTEAFFGQGTRLTVV.

The chain links TRBV6-6 to TRBJ1-3; D remains unclear. The CDR3 spans 13 residues. V lost 6 bases and J lost 0, with 6 bases in between. Germline values: CDR1 MNHNY, CDR2 SVGAGI (reference sequence). This chain's CDR3 is CASRESSGNTIYF. Here the CDR3 DNA reads TGTGCCAGCAGAGAGAGCTCTGGAAACACCATATATTTT.

The chain is built from TRBV28 and TRBJ2-1, with D possibly being TRBD2 (6 bases). This CDR3 has 15 residues. V was clipped by 6 bases and J by 0 bases, with 12 bases between them. Per germline, CDR1 MDHEN and CDR2 SYDVKM. In DNA, the CDR3 is TGTGCCAGCAGGGTGGGGGGTAGCTCCTACAATGAGCAGTTCTTC. Translating gives CASRVGGSSYNEQFF.

The chain joins TRBV10-3 to TRBJ1-2; TRBD1 agrees at 7 bases. The CDR3 length is 18 residues. In germline, CDR1 is ENHRY, CDR2 SYGVKD. J lost 6 bases, V lost 0 bases, and 16 bases had no gene match. CDR3 nucleotide sequence: TGTGCCATCAGTGAGTCGTATCGAGGGGGCAAATCTGGAAATGGCTACACCTTC. It yields the protein CAISESYRGGKSGNGYTF.

This clone was observed once. The chain has TRBV6-5 and TRBJ1-5; the D gene is possibly TRBD1 (6 bases). With 7 bases removed from V and 9 bases from J, the gap between germline ends came to 19 bases. Germline CDR1 reads MNHEY; CDR2 reads SVGAGI. This CDR3 is 14 amino acids long. The CDR3 sequence is CASIVGQAAGPQHF. CDR3 nucleotides: TGTGCCAGCATAGTGGGACAAGCTGCGGGGCCCCAGCATTTT.

The CDR3 here is CASSADRGMRTEAFF. CDR3 in DNA: TGTGCCAGCAGTGCGGACAGGGGGATGAGGACTGAAGCTTTCTTT. This chain connects TRBV25-1 to TRBJ1-1, with TRBD1 matching over 10 bases. Germline-derived CDR1 and CDR2 are MGHDK and SYGVNS. Losses at the gene ends were 4 bases for V and 5 bases for J; bases not matched to a gene: 7. CDR3 size: 15 residues.

This CDR3 is CASSLGTGAYQETQYF. The CDR3 DNA follows: TGCGCCAGCAGCCTGGGTACAGGGGCGTACCAAGAGACCCAGTACTTC. This chain connects TRBV4-1 to TRBJ2-5; 7 positions agree with TRBD1. Germline assignment: CDR1 MGHRA and CDR2 YSYEKL. This CDR3 contains 16 residues. The V gene end was trimmed by 4 bases and the J gene end by 0 bases; junction bases not matched to a gene: 8.

This chain links TRBV5-5 with TRBJ2-7; 9 bases align to TRBD1. CDR3 size: 15 residues. V lost 1 base, J lost 2 bases, and 4 bases stayed unmatched. Germline CDR1 and CDR2: SGHKS and YYEKEE (reference sequence). Written as DNA, the CDR3 is TGTGCCAGCAGCTTGAGTGGGACAGGGACCTACGAGCAGTACTTC. This sequence encodes CASSLSGTGTYEQYF.

The J gene is TRBJ2-3, the V gene TRBV28, with 16 bases identical to TRBD2. V was clipped by 4 bases and J by 6 bases; unmatched bases: 25. The CDR3 runs 23 residues. Per germline, CDR1 MDHEN and CDR2 SYDVKM. The CDR3 nucleotides read TGTGCCAGCAGTTGGCAGGGACTAGCGGGAGGGCCTACTGGTTGGAAATTTAGGGATACGCAGTATTTT. It yields the protein CASSWQGLAGGPTGWKFRDTQYF.

V is TRBV7-9 and J is TRBJ2-7, with 10 bases aligning to TRBD2. CDR1 is SEHNR and CDR2 is FQNEAQ in the germline V gene (reference sequence). The CDR3 runs to 16 residues. The trim removed 5 bases at V and 2 bases at J, leaving 9 bases unmatched. CDR3 in DNA: TGTGCCAGCAGCCCAGCGGGACTAGCGCTTCCCTACGAGCAGTACTTC. The encoded protein is CASSPAGLALPYEQYF.

This clone was counted once. Here the CDR3 DNA reads TGCGCCAGCAGCTTTAAGGACACGAACACTGAAGCTTTCTTT. This encodes CASSFKDTNTEAFF. This chain connects TRBV5-1 to TRBJ1-1; possibly TRBD1 for D (5 bases). Between the trimmed V and J ends, which lost 2 bases and 1 base, there was a span of 9 bases. CDR1 and CDR2 (germline): SGHRS, YFSETQ. The CDR3 has 14 amino acids.